Listed here is a single T cell receptor beta chain. Its specificity is unknown. Measured with immunoSEQ multiplex PCR; TCRdb has only the in-frame clones, and not every one. The table has 100,000 to 150,000 clones, 88% seen once. This sample is part of a study of T cell responses to AZD1222 COVID-19 vaccine. At the level of the study: Second-dose intervals near 4 or 12 weeks were combined.

The study, taken as a whole, reports: The breadth and depth of Spike-specific TCRs increased once two AZD1222 doses had been given. Donors were largely white British and mainly female; clonal diversity was possibly underestimated.

This TCR was recovered from an adult in good health. The sequencing here drew on peripheral blood, taken on day 0 of AZD1222 vaccination.

The CDR3 region is CASSQVGSGSADTQYF. The CDR3 DNA reads TGCGCCAGCAGCCAAGTGGGCAGCGGGAGCGCAGATACGCAGTATTTT. The rearrangement uses TRBV4-1 and TRBJ2-3, with 8 bases that match TRBD2. With V trimmed by 1 base and J by 4 bases, 7 bases remained unmatched. Germline lookup yields CDR1 MGHRA and CDR2 YSYEKL. The CDR3 contains 16 residues.